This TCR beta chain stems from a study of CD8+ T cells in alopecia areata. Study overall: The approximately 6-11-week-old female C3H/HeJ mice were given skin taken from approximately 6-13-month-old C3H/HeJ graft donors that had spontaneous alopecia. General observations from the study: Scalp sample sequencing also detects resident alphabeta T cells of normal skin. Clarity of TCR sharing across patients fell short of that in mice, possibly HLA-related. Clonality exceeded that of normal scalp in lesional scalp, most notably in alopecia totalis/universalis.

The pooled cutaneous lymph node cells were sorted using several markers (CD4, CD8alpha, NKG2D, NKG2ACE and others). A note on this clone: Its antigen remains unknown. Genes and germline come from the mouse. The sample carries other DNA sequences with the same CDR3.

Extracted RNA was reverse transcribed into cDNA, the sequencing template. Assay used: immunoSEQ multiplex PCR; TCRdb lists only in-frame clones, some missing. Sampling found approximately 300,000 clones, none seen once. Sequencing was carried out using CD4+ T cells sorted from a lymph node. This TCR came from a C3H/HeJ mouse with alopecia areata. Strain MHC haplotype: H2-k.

CDR3 amino acids: CASSIRTGDTEVFF. The sequenced part of the CDR3 DNA is TGTGCCAGCAGTATCCGGACAGGGGACACA. The chain recombines TRBV19 with TRBJ1-1, with TRBD1 identical over 9 bases. Read data end 4 residues before the CDR3 end; the end is taken from the germline J gene. With 2 bases clipped from V and 3 bases from J, the junction kept 2 bases outside the gene matches. Germline loops: CDR1 FNHDT, CDR2 SITEND (reference sequence). The CDR3 consists of 14 residues.